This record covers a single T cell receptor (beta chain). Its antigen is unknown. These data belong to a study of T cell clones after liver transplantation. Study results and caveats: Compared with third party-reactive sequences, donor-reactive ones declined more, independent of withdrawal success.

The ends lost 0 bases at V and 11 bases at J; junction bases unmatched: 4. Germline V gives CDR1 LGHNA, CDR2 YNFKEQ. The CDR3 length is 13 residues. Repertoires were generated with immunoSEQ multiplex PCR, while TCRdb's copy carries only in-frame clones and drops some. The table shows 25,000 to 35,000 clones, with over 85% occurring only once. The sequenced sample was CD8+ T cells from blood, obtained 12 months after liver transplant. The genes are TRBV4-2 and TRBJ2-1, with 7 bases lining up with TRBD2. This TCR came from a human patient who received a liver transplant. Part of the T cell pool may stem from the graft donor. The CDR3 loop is CASSQELGGKQFF. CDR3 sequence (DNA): TGTGCCAGCAGCCAAGAATTGGGGGGGAAGCAGTTCTTC.